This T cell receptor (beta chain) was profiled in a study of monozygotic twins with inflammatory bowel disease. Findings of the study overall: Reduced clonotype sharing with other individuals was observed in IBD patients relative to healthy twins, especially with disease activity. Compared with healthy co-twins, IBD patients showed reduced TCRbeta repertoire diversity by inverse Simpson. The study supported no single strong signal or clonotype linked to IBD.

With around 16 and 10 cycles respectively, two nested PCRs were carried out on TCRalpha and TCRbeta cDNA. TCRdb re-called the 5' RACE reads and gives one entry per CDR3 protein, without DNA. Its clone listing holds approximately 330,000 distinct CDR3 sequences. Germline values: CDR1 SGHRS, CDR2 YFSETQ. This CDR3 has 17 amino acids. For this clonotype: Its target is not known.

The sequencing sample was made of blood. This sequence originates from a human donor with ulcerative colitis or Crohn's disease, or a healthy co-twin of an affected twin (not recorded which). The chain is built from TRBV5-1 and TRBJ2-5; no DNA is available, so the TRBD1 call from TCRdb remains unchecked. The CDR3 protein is CASSLGGQGGRQETQYF.